The T cell receptor (beta chain) described here comes from a study of cytomegalovirus exposure and HLA in healthy donors. Study in general: Sequencing of some 200 million T cells in an earlier analysis found 100 million to 140 million unique TCR beta sequences.

The germline V gene has CDR1 SNHLY and CDR2 FYNNEI. V lost 2 bases and J 2 bases, leaving 7 bases between the germline ends. This CDR3 contains 15 residues. Use of 60 Vbeta and 13 Jbeta primers characterized the PCR. Sequencing was performed with immunoSEQ multiplex PCR; in TCRdb, only in-frame clones are kept and a portion is missing. The sample carries about 55,000 clones, 65% to 85% recorded once. On this clone: Antigen: not known.

The study, taken as a whole, reports: An assumption of roughly uniform sequencing depth across donors underlay the presence/absence analyses.

The sequence derives from a man aged 25-40 years in good health and CMV-seronegative. This chain joins TRBV2 and TRBJ2-6; D not certain. The sequenced sample consisted of PBMCs. The CDR3: CASSELRPGANVLTF. In DNA form, the CDR3 reads TGTGCCAGCAGTGAACTCAGGCCTGGGGCCAACGTCCTGACTTTC.